This T cell receptor beta chain stems from a study of Graves' ophthalmopathy and Graves' hyperthyroidism. Germline lookup yields CDR1 WNHNN and CDR2 SYGVQD (reference sequence). This CDR3 has 16 amino acids. Trimming at V came to 0 bases and at J to 5 bases, leaving 4 bases not matched to a gene. For repertoire sequencing, the TCR beta CDR3 regions were amplified from RNA transcripts. HTBI primers served in a first-round RT-PCR, which a second-round multiplex PCR followed. Each CDR3 protein is one row after TCRdb ran MiXCR on the multiplex PCR reads. The sample yields about 400,000 distinct CDR3 sequences, 15% seen once.

This receptor was identified in a woman between 18 and 29 years old with stable Graves' hyperthyroidism. J is TRBJ2-5 and V is TRBV10-1, with 12 bases aligning to TRBD1. Sequenced input: peripheral blood. CDR3 coding DNA: TGCGCCAGCAGTGAGTCCGGGACAGGGGGCCAGGAGACCCAGTACTTC. This sequence encodes CASSESGTGGQETQYF.